This TCR beta chain was retrieved from a study of blood T cell repertoires in COVID-19. Study context: In each case, the material was cDNA or gDNA derived from T cells, B-cell-depleted T cells, or PBMCs.

Authors' analysis steps: The assay estimated nucleated cells by amplifying reference gene primers. Assay used: immunoSEQ multiplex PCR; TCRdb lists only in-frame clones, some missing. The DNA gave D and trimming, while V, J and clone size come from that table. The top ten clones hold roughly 4% of a sample with under 350,000 clones, more than 75% of them seen once. V dropped 5 bases and J dropped 6; count of bases not matched to a gene: 7. The CDR3 runs 13 residues. Germline CDR1 reads SGHNT; CDR2 reads YENEEA. Everyone who took part was roughly 18 to 89 years old, and they came from about 25 US areas. Among Cohort 3 donors, those recovered had two negative PCRs, clearance, or symptom resolution.

The J gene is TRBJ2-7, the V gene TRBV11-3; 7 nucleotides line up with TRBD1. Sequencing was performed on PBMCs or T cells enriched from blood (not recorded which). The sequence derives from a man in his thirties or forties who had recovered from COVID-19. The DNA for the CDR3 is TGTGCCAGCAGCCGAGACAGGGTAAGCGAGCAGTACTTC. It is translated as CASSRDRVSEQYF. Together with reference TRBV11-3 and TRBJ2-7, the CDR3 gives the full variable domain: EAGVVQSPRYKIIEKKQPVAFWCNPISGHNTLYWYLQNLGQGPELLIRYENEEAVDDSQLPKDRFSAERLKGVDSTLKIQPAELGDSAVYLCASSRDRVSEQYFGPGTRLTVT.